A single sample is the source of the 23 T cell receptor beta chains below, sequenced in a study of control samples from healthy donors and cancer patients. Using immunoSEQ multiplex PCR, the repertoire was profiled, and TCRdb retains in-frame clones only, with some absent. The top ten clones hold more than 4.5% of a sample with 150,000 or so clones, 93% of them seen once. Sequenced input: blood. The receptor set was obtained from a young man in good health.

The CDR3 DNA is TGTGCCAGCAGCCAAGTCTCCGAGTTTTATAATTCACCCCTCCACTTT. This encodes CASSQVSEFYNSPLHF. This chain uses TRBV4-2 with TRBJ1-6; D unresolved. V gave up 1 base and J gave up 4 bases, with 11 bases separating them. Germline V gene data show CDR1 as LGHNA and CDR2 as YNFKEQ. The CDR3 is 16 amino acids.

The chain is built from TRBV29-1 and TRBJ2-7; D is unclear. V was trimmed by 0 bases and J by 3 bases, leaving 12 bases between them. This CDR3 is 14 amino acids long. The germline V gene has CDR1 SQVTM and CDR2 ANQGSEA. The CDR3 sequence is CSVEDRNRNYEQYF. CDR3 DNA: TGCAGCGTTGAAGATAGAAACAGAAACTACGAGCAGTACTTC.

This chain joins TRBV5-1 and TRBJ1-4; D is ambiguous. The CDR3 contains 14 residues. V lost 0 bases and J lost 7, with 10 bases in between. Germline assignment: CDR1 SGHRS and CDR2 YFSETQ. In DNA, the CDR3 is TGCGCCAGCAGCTTGGAAGGGAAAGGTGAAAAACTGTTTTTT. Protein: CASSLEGKGEKLFF.

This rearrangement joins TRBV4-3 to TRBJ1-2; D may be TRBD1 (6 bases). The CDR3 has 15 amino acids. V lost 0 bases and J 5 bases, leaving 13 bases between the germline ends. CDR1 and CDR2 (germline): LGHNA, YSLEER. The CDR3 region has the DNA TGCGCCAGCAGCCAAGATTCGGGGGGCAGATATGGCTACACCTTC. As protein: CASSQDSGGRYGYTF.

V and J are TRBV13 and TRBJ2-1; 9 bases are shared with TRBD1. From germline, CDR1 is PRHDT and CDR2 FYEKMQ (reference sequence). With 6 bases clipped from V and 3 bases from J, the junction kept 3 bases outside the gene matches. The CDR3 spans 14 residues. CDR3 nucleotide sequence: TGTGCCAGCAGGGTGACAGGGGGCTACAATGAGCAGTTCTTC. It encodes CASRVTGGYNEQFF. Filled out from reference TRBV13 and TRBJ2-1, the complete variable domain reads AAGVIQSPRHLIKEKRETATLKCYPIPRHDTVYWYQQGPGQDPQFLISFYEKMQSDKGSIPDRFSAQQFSDYHSELNMSSLELGDSALYFCASRVTGGYNEQFFGPGTRLTVL.

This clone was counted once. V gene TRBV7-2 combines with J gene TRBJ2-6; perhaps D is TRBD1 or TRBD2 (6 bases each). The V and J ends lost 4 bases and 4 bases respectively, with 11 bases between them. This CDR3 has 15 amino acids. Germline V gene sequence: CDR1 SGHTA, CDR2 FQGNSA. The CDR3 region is CASSSGARGANVLTF. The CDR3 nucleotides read TGTGCCAGCAGCTCGGGGGCGCGAGGGGCCAACGTCCTGACTTTC. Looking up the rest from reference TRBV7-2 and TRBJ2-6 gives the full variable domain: GAGVSQSPSNKVTEKGKDVELRCDPISGHTALYWYRQSLGQGLEFLIYFQGNSAPDKSGLPSDRFSAERTGGSVSTLTIQRTQQEDSAVYLCASSSGARGANVLTFGAGSRLTVL.

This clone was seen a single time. CDR3 in DNA: TGTGCCACCAGTGATTTAGTACGACGGACTGAAGCTTTCTTT. It is translated as CATSDLVRRTEAFF. The rearrangement uses TRBV24-1 and TRBJ1-1, with D hard to call. The germline CDR1 and CDR2 sequences are KGHDR and SFDVKD. V was trimmed by 1 base and J by 5 bases, leaving 10 bases between them. CDR3 length: 14 amino acids.

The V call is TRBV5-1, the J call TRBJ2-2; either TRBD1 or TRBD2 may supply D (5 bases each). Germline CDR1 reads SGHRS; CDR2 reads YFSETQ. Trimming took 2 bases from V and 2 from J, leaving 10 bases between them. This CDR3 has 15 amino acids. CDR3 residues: CASSFGGGNTGELFF. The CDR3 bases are TGCGCCAGCAGCTTTGGTGGGGGAAACACCGGGGAGCTGTTTTTT.

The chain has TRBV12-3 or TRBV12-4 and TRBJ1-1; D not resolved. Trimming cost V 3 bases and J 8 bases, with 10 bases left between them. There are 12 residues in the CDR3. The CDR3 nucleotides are TGTGCCAGCAGTTTCAGGTCCCTCGAAGCTTTCTTT. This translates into CASSFRSLEAFF.

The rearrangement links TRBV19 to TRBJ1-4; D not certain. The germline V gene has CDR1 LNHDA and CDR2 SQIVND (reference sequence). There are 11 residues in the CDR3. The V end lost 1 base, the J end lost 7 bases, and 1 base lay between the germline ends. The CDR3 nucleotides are TGTGCCAGTAGTATAGGTGAAAAACTGTTTTTT. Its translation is CASSIGEKLFF. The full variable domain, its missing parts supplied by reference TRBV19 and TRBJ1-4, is DGGITQSPKYLFRKEGQNVTLSCEQNLNHDAMYWYRQDPGQGLRLIYYSQIVNDFQKGDIAEGYSVSREKKESFPLTVTSAQKNPTAFYLCASSIGEKLFFGSGTQLSVL.

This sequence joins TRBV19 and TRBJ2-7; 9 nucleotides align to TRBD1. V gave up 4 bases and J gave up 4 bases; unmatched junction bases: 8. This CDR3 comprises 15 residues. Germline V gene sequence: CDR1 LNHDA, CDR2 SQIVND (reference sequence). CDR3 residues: CASSTLGTGSYEQYF. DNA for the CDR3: TGTGCCAGTAGTACTCTCGGGACAGGGAGTTACGAGCAGTACTTC.

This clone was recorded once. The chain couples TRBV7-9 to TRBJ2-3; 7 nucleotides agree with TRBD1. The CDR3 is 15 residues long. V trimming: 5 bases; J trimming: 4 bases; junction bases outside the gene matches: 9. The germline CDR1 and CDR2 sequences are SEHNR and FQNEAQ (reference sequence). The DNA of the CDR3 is TGTGCCAGCAGCCTGGGACAGAGGATGGCAGATACGCAGTATTTT. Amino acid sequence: CASSLGQRMADTQYF.

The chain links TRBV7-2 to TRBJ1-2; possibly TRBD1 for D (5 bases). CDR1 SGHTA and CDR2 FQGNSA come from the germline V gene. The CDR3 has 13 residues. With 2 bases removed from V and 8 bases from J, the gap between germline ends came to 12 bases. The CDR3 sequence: CASSLKGYVGYTF. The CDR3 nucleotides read TGTGCCAGCAGCTTAAAGGGGTATGTCGGCTACACCTTC.

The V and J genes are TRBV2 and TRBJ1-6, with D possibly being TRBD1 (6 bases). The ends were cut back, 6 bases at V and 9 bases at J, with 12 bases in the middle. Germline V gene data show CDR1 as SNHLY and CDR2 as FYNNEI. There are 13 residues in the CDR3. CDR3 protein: CASREGGGSPLHF. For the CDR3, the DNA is TGTGCCAGCAGAGAGGGGGGAGGTTCACCCCTCCACTTT.

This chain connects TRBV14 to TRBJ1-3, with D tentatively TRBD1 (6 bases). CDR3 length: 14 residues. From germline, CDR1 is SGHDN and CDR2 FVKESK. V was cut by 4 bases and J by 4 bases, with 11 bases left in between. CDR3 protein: CASSLRGSGNTIYF. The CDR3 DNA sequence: TGTGCCAGCAGCCTCAGGGGATCCGGAAACACCATATATTTT.

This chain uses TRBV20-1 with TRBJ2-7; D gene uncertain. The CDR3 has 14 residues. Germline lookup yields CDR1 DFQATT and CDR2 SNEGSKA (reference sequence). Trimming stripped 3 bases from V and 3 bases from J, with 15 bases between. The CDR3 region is CSASLVRLFYEQYF. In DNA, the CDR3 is TGCAGTGCTAGTCTAGTCCGGTTGTTCTACGAGCAGTACTTC.

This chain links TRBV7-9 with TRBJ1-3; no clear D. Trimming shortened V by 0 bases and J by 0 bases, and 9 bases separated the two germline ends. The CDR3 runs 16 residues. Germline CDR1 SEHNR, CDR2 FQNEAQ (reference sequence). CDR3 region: CASSLAASLSGNTIYF. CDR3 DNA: TGTGCCAGCAGCTTAGCTGCCAGTCTCTCTGGAAACACCATATATTTT.

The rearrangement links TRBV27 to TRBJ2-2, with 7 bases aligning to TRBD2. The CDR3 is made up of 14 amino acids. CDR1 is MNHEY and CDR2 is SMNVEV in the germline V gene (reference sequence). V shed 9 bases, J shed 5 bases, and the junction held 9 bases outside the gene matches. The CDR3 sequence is CASMGRRGTGELFF. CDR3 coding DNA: TGTGCCAGTATGGGGAGGCGGGGGACCGGGGAGCTGTTTTTT.

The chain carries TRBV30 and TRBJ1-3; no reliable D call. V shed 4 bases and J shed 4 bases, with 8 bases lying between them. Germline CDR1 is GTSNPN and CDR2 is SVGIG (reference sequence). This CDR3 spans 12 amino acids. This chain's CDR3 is CAWISWGNTIYF. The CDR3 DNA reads TGTGCCTGGATAAGCTGGGGAAACACCATATATTTT.

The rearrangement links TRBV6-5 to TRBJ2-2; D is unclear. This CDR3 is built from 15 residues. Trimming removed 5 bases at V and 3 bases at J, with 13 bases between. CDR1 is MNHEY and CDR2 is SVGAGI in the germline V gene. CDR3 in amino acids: CASSQQLRDTGELFF. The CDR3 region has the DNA TGTGCCAGCAGTCAACAGCTTAGGGACACCGGGGAGCTGTTTTTT.

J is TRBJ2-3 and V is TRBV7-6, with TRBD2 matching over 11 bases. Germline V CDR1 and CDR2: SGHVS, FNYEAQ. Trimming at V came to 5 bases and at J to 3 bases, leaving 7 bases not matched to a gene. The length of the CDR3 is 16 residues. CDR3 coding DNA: TGTGCCAGCAGCATAACTAGCGGGAGTGGGACAGATACGCAGTATTTT. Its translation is CASSITSGSGTDTQYF.

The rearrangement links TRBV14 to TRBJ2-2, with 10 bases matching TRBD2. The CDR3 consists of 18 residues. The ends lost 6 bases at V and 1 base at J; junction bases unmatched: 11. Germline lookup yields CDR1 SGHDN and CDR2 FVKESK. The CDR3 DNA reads TGTGCCAGCAGTTACCATTATCGGACTAGCGGGAACACCGGGGAGCTGTTTTTT. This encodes CASSYHYRTSGNTGELFF.

CDR3 bases: TGTGCCAGCCGCGGGGGTTGGGTCACTGAAGCTTTCTTT. It codes for CASRGGWVTEAFF. V usage is TRBV6-5 and J usage is TRBJ1-1, with D perhaps TRBD1 (5 bases). V gave up 8 bases and J gave up 4 bases, with 14 bases separating them. This CDR3 is 13 amino acids long. Germline lookup yields CDR1 MNHEY and CDR2 SVGAGI.